This TCR beta chain was profiled in a study of long-term antiretroviral therapy in people with HIV. Study outcomes and limitations: Whereas controls had wider CDR3 length ranges, HIV repertoires had narrower ones. Clones showing expansion before ART dominated the repertoire at all time points.

From germline, CDR1 is SEHNR and CDR2 FQNEAQ (reference sequence). V dropped 2 bases and J dropped 6 bases, with 11 bases sitting between them. The CDR3 covers 13 residues. Notes on this clone: As yet, its antigen is unknown.

Amounts of roughly 0.85-10 million cryopreserved PBMC were held in the samples before DNA extraction. The run of the v3.0 immunoSEQ assay was at survey level. Target depth was about 40,000-50,000 T-cell genomes per sample. The assay was immunoSEQ multiplex PCR, and TCRdb's table has in-frame clones only and misses some. The repertoire holds fewer than 40,000 clones, with about 96% as singletons. This clonotype was obtained from a man aged 25 to 45 with HIV. Sample: unsorted PBMCs, taken 6.9 years after starting antiretroviral therapy. This chain joins TRBV7-9 and TRBJ2-7; D remains ambiguous. CDR3: CASSLLTGREQYF. The CDR3 DNA follows: TGTGCCAGCAGCTTACTAACGGGTCGCGAGCAGTACTTC. Full variable domain (missing parts from reference TRBV7-9 and TRBJ2-7): DTGVSQNPRHKITKRGQNVTFRCDPISEHNRLYWYRQTLGQGPEFLTYFQNEAQLEKSRLLSDRFSAERPKGSFSTLEIQRTEQGDSAMYLCASSLLTGREQYFGPGTRLTVT.